This T cell receptor (beta chain) was sequenced in a study of early T cells in non-severe SARS-CoV-2 infection. Study information: Unsorted whole-blood RNA was sequenced in bulk, leaving chains unpaired.

Researchers tagged individual cDNA molecules with unique molecular identifiers. TCRdb re-analysed the 5' RACE reads in MiXCR, keeping a single row per CDR3 protein. The sample gives roughly 17,000 distinct CDR3 sequences, about 5% of which show up once; less than 8% is in the top ten. Per germline, CDR1 SGDLS and CDR2 YYNGEE. The germline V and J ends were trimmed by 4 bases and 7 bases, with 18 bases remaining between them. The CDR3 has 14 amino acids. General study findings and limits: Private and CD4 specificities were missed by VDJdb matching, skewed to anti-spike CD8.

The table lists this clonotype with many counts. As yet, its antigen is unknown. The sample consisted of whole blood, taken at baseline. The sequence derives from an adult who was a healthcare worker with PCR-confirmed SARS-CoV-2 infection or an uninfected control (not recorded which). V usage is TRBV9 and J usage is TRBJ2-7; tentative D call: TRBD2 (5 bases). This CDR3 reads CASSPRWESREQYF. CDR3 DNA: TGTGCCAGCAGCCCGAGATGGGAGTCGCGGGAGCAGTACTTC.